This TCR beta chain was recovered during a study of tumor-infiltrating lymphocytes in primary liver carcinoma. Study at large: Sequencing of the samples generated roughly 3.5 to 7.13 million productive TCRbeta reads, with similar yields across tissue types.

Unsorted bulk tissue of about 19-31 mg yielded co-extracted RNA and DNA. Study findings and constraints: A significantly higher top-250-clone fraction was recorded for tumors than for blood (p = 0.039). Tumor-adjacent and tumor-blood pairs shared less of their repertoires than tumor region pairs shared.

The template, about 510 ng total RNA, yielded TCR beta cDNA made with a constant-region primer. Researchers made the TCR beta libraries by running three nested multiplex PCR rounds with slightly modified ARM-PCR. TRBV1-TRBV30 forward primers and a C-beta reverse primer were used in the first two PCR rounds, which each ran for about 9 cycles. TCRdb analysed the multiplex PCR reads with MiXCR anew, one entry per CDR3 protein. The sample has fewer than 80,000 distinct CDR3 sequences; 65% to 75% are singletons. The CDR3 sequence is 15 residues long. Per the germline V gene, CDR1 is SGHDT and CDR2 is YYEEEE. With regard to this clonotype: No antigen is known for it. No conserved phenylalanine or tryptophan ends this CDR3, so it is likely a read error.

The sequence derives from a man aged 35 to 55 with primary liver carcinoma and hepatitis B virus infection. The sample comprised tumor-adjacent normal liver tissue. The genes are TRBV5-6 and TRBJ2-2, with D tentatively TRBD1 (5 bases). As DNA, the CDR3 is TGTGCCATCAGCCCAGGGTTCGCGAACACCGGGGAGCTGTTTTTA. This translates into CAISPGFANTGELFL.